The T cell receptor beta chain under discussion was sequenced for a study of T cell responses to AZD1222 COVID-19 vaccine. Using immunoSEQ multiplex PCR, the repertoire was profiled, and TCRdb retains in-frame clones only, with some absent. The table shows 95,000 to 150,000 clones, with 85% to 95% occurring only once. The CDR3 extends over 17 amino acids. V was pared by 3 bases and J by 0 bases, with 7 bases of the junction left unmatched. Per germline, CDR1 SGDLS and CDR2 YYNGEE. The specimen comprised peripheral blood, sampled 28 days after the second AZD1222 dose. The chain has TRBV9 and TRBJ2-3, with 10 positions matching TRBD2. The clonotype comes from an adult who received the AZD1222 COVID-19 vaccine. CDR3 in DNA: TGTGCCAGCAGCGCCCCTAGCGGGGGAACTAGCACAGATACGCAGTATTTT. As protein: CASSAPSGGTSTDTQYF. Combining the CDR3 with reference TRBV9 and TRBJ2-3 gives the whole variable domain DSGVTQTPKHLITATGQRVTLRCSPRSGDLSVYWYQQSLDQGLQFLIQYYNGEERAKGNILERFSAQQFPDLHSELNLSSLELGDSALYFCASSAPSGGTSTDTQYFGPGTRLTVL.